Below are 23 T cell receptor beta chains sequenced from a single sample in a study of blood T cell repertoires in COVID-19. Profiling relied on immunoSEQ multiplex PCR, and the TCRdb table lists in-frame clones only, not all of them. The repertoire holds just over 15,000 clones, with less than 90% as singletons. The sequencing sample was made of peripheral blood. The receptors stem from a human donor in a cohort sampled during active COVID-19.

The V and J genes are TRBV13 and TRBJ2-5; D remains unclear. From germline, CDR1 is PRHDT and CDR2 FYEKMQ (reference sequence). Trimming removed 5 bases from V and 5 bases from J, with 15 bases in between. This CDR3 is built from 14 residues. The chain's CDR3 is CASSPALEWETQYF. Here the CDR3 DNA reads TGTGCCAGCAGCCCAGCCCTGGAGTGGGAGACCCAGTACTTC.

The gene calls are TRBV5-8 and TRBJ2-7, with D perhaps TRBD1 (5 bases). CDR1 and CDR2 from the germline V gene are SGHTS and YDEGEE. This CDR3 is 17 amino acids long. Between the trimmed V and J ends, which lost 5 bases and 0 bases, there was a span of 21 bases. The DNA for the CDR3 is TGTGCCAGCAGGCAGGGAATAGGGCCGGAGAGCTCCTACGAGCAGTACTTC. This gives the protein CASRQGIGPESSYEQYF.

The genes are TRBV27 and TRBJ1-2, with 8 bases lining up with TRBD1. This CDR3 is 15 amino acids long. Trimming cost V 5 bases and J 7 bases; bases outside gene matches: 12. Per germline, CDR1 MNHEY and CDR2 SMNVEV (reference sequence). The CDR3, as DNA: TGTGCCAGCAGTATCAGTGACAGGGGATTATCTGGCTACACCTTC. This gives the protein CASSISDRGLSGYTF.

This clone has a handful of counts. V and J are TRBV27 and TRBJ1-6; possible D gene TRBD1, 6 bases. The CDR3 runs 14 residues. V shed 5 bases and J shed 6 bases, with 11 bases lying between them. CDR1 is MNHEY, CDR2 SMNVEV, per germline (reference sequence). CDR3 DNA sequence: TGTGCCAGCAGTCTCGGACAGCTTAATTCACCCCTCCACTTT. Its protein product is CASSLGQLNSPLHF.

This clone was seen a handful of times. The V and J genes are TRBV5-4 and TRBJ2-7; 8 nucleotides match TRBD2. J was trimmed by 0 bases and V by 7 bases; bases with no gene match: 3. The length of the CDR3 is 13 residues. The germline gives CDR1 SGHNT, CDR2 YYREEE (reference sequence). The CDR3 nucleotides read TGTGCCAGCGCAGGGACTAGCTCCTACGAGCAGTACTTC. Protein product: CASAGTSSYEQYF.

The CDR3 nucleotides read TGCAGTGCTAGTCCAGGGGGCGTAGAGGAAAACATTCAGTACTTC. Translation gives CSASPGGVEENIQYF. The chain joins TRBV20-1 to TRBJ2-4, with TRBD1 matching 8 bases. Germline V gene lookup returns CDR1 DFQATT and CDR2 SNEGSKA (reference sequence). J was trimmed by 5 bases and V by 3 bases; bases with no gene match: 9. The CDR3 covers 15 residues.

This chain joins TRBV10-2 and TRBJ2-5, with a tentative D call TRBD2 (6 bases). This CDR3 is 16 amino acids long. Germline lookup yields CDR1 WSHSY and CDR2 SAAADI. Trimming pared 2 bases from V and 4 bases from J, leaving 17 bases between. The CDR3 region is CASSEGGERGRETQYF. The DNA of the CDR3 is TGCGCCAGCAGTGAGGGCGGGGAGAGGGGCCGAGAGACCCAGTACTTC.

V usage is TRBV3-1 (or the pseudogene TRBV3-2) and J usage is TRBJ1-6, with D unclear. The CDR3 has 13 amino acids. V was trimmed by 0 bases and J by 14 bases, leaving 11 bases between them. Germline CDR1 reads LGHDT; CDR2 reads YNNKEL (reference sequence). The CDR3 here is CASSQESTAALHF. As DNA, the CDR3 is TGTGCCAGCAGCCAAGAATCCACTGCGGCCCTCCACTTT.

The CDR3, as DNA: TGTGCCAGCAGCGCTTGGGGGGTGGAAAGTCAGCCCCAGCATTTT. Translation: CASSAWGVESQPQHF. The J gene is TRBJ1-5, the V gene TRBV7-2; tentatively, D is TRBD1 (5 bases). The CDR3 extends over 15 amino acids. Germline V gene sequence: CDR1 SGHTA, CDR2 FQGNSA. V shed 5 bases and J shed 6 bases, with 17 bases lying between them.

This chain connects TRBV27 to TRBJ2-1; 7 bases align to TRBD2. The CDR3 has 13 amino acids. Looked up from germline, CDR1 is MNHEY and CDR2 is SMNVEV (reference sequence). V gave up 6 bases and J gave up 6 bases; unmatched junction bases: 5. The CDR3 spells CASRSGEGNEQFF. The CDR3 region has the DNA TGTGCCAGCAGATCCGGGGAGGGCAATGAGCAGTTCTTC.

This clone was observed once. This sequence joins TRBV30 and TRBJ2-4, with 8 bases lining up with TRBD2. CDR3 length equals 18 residues. Germline CDR1 and CDR2: GTSNPN and SVGIG (reference sequence). V lost 3 bases, J lost 1 base, and 14 bases stayed unmatched. This CDR3 reads CAWRRNRGGSGAKNIQYF. CDR3 DNA sequence: TGTGCCTGGAGGAGGAACCGGGGGGGGTCCGGTGCCAAAAACATTCAGTACTTC.

The chain joins TRBV6-2 or TRBV6-3 to TRBJ2-6, with D perhaps matching TRBD1 (6 bases). V lost 2 bases and J lost 13, with 18 bases in between. Per the germline V gene, CDR1 is MNHEY and CDR2 is SVGEGT. The CDR3 has 15 residues. This CDR3 reads CASSYPARQDDVLTF. CDR3 bases: TGTGCCAGCAGTTACCCGGCCCGACAGGATGATGTCCTGACTTTC.

The V gene is TRBV19, the J gene TRBJ2-5; TRBD1 agrees at 11 bases. This CDR3 comprises 15 residues. Germline trimming cut 6 bases from V and 4 bases from J; bases unmatched to any gene: 7. Germline lookup yields CDR1 LNHDA and CDR2 SQIVND (reference sequence). The CDR3 loop reads CASRALGQGGETQYF. The CDR3 DNA follows: TGTGCCAGTAGGGCACTGGGACAGGGGGGAGAGACCCAGTACTTC. Drawing the rest from reference TRBV19 and TRBJ2-5, the complete variable domain is DGGITQSPKYLFRKEGQNVTLSCEQNLNHDAMYWYRQDPGQGLRLIYYSQIVNDFQKGDIAEGYSVSREKKESFPLTVTSAQKNPTAFYLCASRALGQGGETQYFGPGTRLLVL.

The rearrangement links TRBV15 to TRBJ2-3; perhaps TRBD2 as D (7 bases). Per the germline V gene, CDR1 is LNHNV and CDR2 is YYDKDF (reference sequence). The CDR3 consists of 16 residues. Trimming cost V 0 bases and J 4 bases, with 14 bases left between them. CDR3 sequence reads: CATSRDGRGISDTQYF. In DNA form, the CDR3 reads TGTGCCACCAGCAGAGATGGGAGGGGGATATCAGATACGCAGTATTTT.

The genes are TRBV7-2 and TRBJ1-6; D remains unclear. From germline, CDR1 is SGHTA and CDR2 FQGNSA. This CDR3 is 15 amino acids long. With 3 bases removed from V and 13 bases from J, the gap between germline ends came to 19 bases. The CDR3 bases are TGTGCCAGCAGCTTTCGATCGGAGACCGCTTCTCCCCTCCACTTT. This translates into CASSFRSETASPLHF. The variable domain in full, with the rest retrieved from reference TRBV7-2 and TRBJ1-6, is GAGVSQSPSNKVTEKGKDVELRCDPISGHTALYWYRQSLGQGLEFLIYFQGNSAPDKSGLPSDRFSAERTGGSVSTLTIQRTQQEDSAVYLCASSFRSETASPLHFGNGTRLTVT.

This sequence joins TRBV28 and TRBJ2-7; TRBD1 aligns across 7 bases. V trimming: 6 bases; J trimming: 6 bases; junction bases outside the gene matches: 5. The CDR3 sequence is 12 residues long. Germline values: CDR1 MDHEN, CDR2 SYDVKM. This chain's CDR3 is CASSTGQLEQYF. The CDR3 bases are TGTGCCAGCAGCACGGGACAGCTCGAGCAGTACTTC.

The chain links TRBV10-3 to TRBJ1-2; TRBD1 matches 7 bases. The CDR3 covers 13 residues. V gave up 6 bases and J gave up 2 bases; unmatched junction bases: 3. Germline assignment: CDR1 ENHRY and CDR2 SYGVKD. The CDR3 nucleotides are TGTGCCATCAGACCGGGACAGAACTATGGCTACACCTTC. Protein sequence: CAIRPGQNYGYTF.

The V and J genes are TRBV27 and TRBJ2-3, with TRBD1 as a possible D gene (6 bases). The germline V gene encodes CDR1 MNHEY and CDR2 SMNVEV (reference sequence). V was clipped by 5 bases and J by 3 bases, with 15 bases between them. The CDR3 has 15 residues. CDR3 sequence reads: CASSPRGPGTDTQYF. CDR3 in DNA: TGTGCCAGCAGTCCCAGGGGACCAGGGACAGATACGCAGTATTTT.

This clone occurred a few times. The V call is TRBV29-1, the J call TRBJ1-2; TRBD1 agrees at 12 bases. The CDR3 is 15 residues long. Losses at the gene ends were 5 bases for V and 2 bases for J; bases not matched to a gene: 6. Germline V gene sequence: CDR1 SQVTM, CDR2 ANQGSEA. The CDR3 loop is CSVIPGQGANYGYTF. The CDR3 DNA follows: TGCAGCGTTATACCGGGACAGGGGGCGAACTATGGCTACACCTTC.

The chain uses TRBV10-3 and TRBJ2-5; 9 positions agree with TRBD1. The CDR3 totals 15 residues. Trimming cost V 7 bases and J 0 bases; bases outside gene matches: 6. CDR1 is ENHRY, CDR2 SYGVKD, per germline. The CDR3 region is CAITQTGGNQETQYF. The CDR3 DNA is TGTGCCATCACCCAGACAGGGGGAAACCAAGAGACCCAGTACTTC.

In this sample, this clone turned up a few times. CDR3 in amino acids: CASCLRGSNQPQHF. Written as DNA, the CDR3 is TGTGCCAGCTGTTTGCGGGGGAGCAATCAGCCCCAGCATTTT. The gene calls are TRBV6-6 and TRBJ1-5; D may be TRBD1 (5 bases). The CDR3 has 14 residues. The germline V gene has CDR1 MNHNY and CDR2 SVGAGI (reference sequence). Trimming shortened V by 8 bases and J by 1 base, and 12 bases separated the two germline ends.

The chain combines TRBV6-5 with TRBJ2-1, with D unclear. The CDR3 has 12 residues. V was shortened by 3 bases and J by 6 bases, with 6 bases between the two germline ends. Germline V CDR1 and CDR2: MNHEY, SVGAGI. In DNA, the CDR3 is TGTGCCAGCAGTTATTACGGCAATGAGCAGTTCTTC. It codes for CASSYYGNEQFF.

The chain has TRBV19 and TRBJ1-1, with 9 bases matching TRBD1. The V gene end was trimmed by 7 bases and the J gene end by 2 bases; junction bases not matched to a gene: 5. The germline V gene has CDR1 LNHDA and CDR2 SQIVND (reference sequence). The CDR3 contains 14 residues. CDR3 nucleotides: TGTGCCAGTAAGCGGACAGGGGCTAACACTGAAGCTTTCTTT. Its translation is CASKRTGANTEAFF.